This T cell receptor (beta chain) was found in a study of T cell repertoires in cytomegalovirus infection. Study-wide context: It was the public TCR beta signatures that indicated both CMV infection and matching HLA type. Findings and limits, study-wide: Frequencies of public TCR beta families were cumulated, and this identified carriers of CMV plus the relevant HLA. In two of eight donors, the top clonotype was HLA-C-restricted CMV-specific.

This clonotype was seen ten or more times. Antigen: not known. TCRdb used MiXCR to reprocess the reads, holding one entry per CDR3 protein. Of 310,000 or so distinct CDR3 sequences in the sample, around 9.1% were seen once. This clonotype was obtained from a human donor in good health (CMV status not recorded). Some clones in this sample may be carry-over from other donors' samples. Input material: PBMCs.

CDR3 in DNA: TGTGCCAGCAATGTCCCTCCGGGCCTACATGGCTACACCTTC. Its translation: CASNVPPGLHGYTF. The genes are TRBV28 and TRBJ1-2, with D unclear. The V gene lost 7 bases and the J gene lost 6 bases, with 18 bases spanning the gap. Germline CDR1 MDHEN, CDR2 SYDVKM. The CDR3 runs to 14 residues.